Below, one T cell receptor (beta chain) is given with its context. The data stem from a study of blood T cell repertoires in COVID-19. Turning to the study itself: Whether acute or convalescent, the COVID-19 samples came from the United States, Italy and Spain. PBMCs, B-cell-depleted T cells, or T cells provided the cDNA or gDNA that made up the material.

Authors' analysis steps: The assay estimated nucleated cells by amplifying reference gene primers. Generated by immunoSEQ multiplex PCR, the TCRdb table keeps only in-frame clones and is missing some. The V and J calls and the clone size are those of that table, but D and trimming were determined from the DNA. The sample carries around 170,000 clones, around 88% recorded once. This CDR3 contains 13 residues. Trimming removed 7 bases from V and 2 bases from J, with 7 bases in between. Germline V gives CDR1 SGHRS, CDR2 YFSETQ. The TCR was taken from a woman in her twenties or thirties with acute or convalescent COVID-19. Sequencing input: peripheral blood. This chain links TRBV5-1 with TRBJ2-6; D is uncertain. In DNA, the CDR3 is TGCGCCAGCCTAAGTGCTGGGGCCAACGTCCTGACTTTC. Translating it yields CASLSAGANVLTF.